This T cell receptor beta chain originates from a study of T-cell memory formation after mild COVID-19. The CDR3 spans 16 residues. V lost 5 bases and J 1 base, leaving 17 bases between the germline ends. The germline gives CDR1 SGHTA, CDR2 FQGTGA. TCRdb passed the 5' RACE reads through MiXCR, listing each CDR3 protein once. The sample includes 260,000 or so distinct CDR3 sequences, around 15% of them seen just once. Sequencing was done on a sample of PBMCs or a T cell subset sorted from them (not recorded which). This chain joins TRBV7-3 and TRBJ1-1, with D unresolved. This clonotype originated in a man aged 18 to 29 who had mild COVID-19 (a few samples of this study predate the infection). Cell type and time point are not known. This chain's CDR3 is CASSLWSGNRNTEAFF. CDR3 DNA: TGTGCCAGCAGCCTCTGGTCGGGGAACAGGAACACTGAAGCTTTCTTT.